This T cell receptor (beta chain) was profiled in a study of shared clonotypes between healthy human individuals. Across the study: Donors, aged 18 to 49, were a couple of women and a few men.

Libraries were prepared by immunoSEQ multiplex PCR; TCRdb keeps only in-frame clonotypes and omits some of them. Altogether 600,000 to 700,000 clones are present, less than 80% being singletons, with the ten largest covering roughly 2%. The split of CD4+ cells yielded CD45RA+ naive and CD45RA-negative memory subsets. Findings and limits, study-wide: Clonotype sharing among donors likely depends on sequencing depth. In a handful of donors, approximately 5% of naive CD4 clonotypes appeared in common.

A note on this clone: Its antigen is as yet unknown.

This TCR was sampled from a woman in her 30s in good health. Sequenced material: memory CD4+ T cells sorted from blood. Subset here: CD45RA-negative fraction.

The CDR3 loop is CASSPTLGRETDTQYF. Written as DNA, the CDR3 is TGTGCCAGTAGCCCAACTCTCGGCAGGGAAACAGATACGCAGTATTTT. The chain combines TRBV19 with TRBJ2-3, with D tentatively TRBD1 (5 bases). The germline V gene has CDR1 LNHDA and CDR2 SQIVND (reference sequence). The CDR3 length is 16 residues. V was shortened by 6 bases and J by 3 bases, with 19 bases between the two germline ends.